These T cell receptor beta chains were read from a single sample in a study of cytomegalovirus exposure and HLA in healthy donors. This table comes from immunoSEQ multiplex PCR, and its TCRdb copy is limited to in-frame clones, with some not included. The data show about 130,000 clones, with about three quarters seen just once and around 4% held by the top ten. The specimen sequenced was PBMCs. The receptors shown here come from a man younger than 40 in good health and CMV-seronegative. CDR3s include the opening cysteine and the closing phenylalanine or tryptophan. Fields, in order: J gene, V gene, D gene, clone size, CDR3 DNA, CDR3 protein. The D gene is left open where the match is weak. Size is stated for part of the rows, as once, few or many counts, or as a class when the clone is expanded.

j_call: TRBJ1-3
v_call: TRBV28
d_call: NA
clone_size: NA
cdr3_nt: TGTGCCAGCAGTCCGACGGGGAGTGGAAACACCATATATTTT
cdr3_aa: CASSPTGSGNTIYF

j_call: TRBJ2-3
v_call: TRBV9
d_call: TRBD2
clone_size: few
cdr3_nt: TGTGCCAGCAGCTTCGATAGCGGGGGGTTTATAGATACGCAGTATTTT
cdr3_aa: CASSFDSGGFIDTQYF

j_call: TRBJ2-7
v_call: TRBV5-1
d_call: NA
clone_size: NA
cdr3_nt: TGCGCCAGCAGCTTGATTCGGGGGGCGAACGAGCAGTACTTC
cdr3_aa: CASSLIRGANEQYF

j_call: TRBJ2-6
v_call: TRBV6-5
d_call: NA
clone_size: NA
cdr3_nt: TGTGCCAGCAGCCGTTTCTTGACAGGGGCCAACGTCCTGACTTTC
cdr3_aa: CASSRFLTGANVLTF

j_call: TRBJ1-1
v_call: TRBV5-4
d_call: NA
clone_size: NA
cdr3_nt: TGTGCCAGCAGCTTCTCGGGGGTCACTGAAGCTTTCTTT
cdr3_aa: CASSFSGVTEAFF

j_call: TRBJ1-1
v_call: TRBV5-1
d_call: NA
clone_size: NA
cdr3_nt: TGCGCCAGCAGCTCGACAGGAACCACTGAAGCTTTCTTT
cdr3_aa: CASSSTGTTEAFF

j_call: TRBJ2-7
v_call: TRBV5-4
d_call: NA
clone_size: few
cdr3_nt: TGTGCCAGCAGCGACACGTCCCGGGACATCCCCTACGAGCAGTACTTC
cdr3_aa: CASSDTSRDIPYEQYF

j_call: TRBJ1-2
v_call: TRBV28
d_call: TRBD1
clone_size: NA
cdr3_nt: TGTGCCAGCAGTTCCGGGACAGGGGGGGGCTATGGCTACACCTTC
cdr3_aa: CASSSGTGGGYGYTF

j_call: TRBJ1-5
v_call: TRBV5-6
d_call: NA
clone_size: NA
cdr3_nt: TGTGCCAGCAGCGGGCAGGGTTTAAGCAATCAGCCCCAGCATTTT
cdr3_aa: CASSGQGLSNQPQHF

j_call: TRBJ2-3
v_call: TRBV6-6
d_call: TRBD1
clone_size: NA
cdr3_nt: TGTGCCAGCAGCCCGAGGACAGGTTTATTGGATACGCAGTATTTT
cdr3_aa: CASSPRTGLLDTQYF

j_call: TRBJ2-5
v_call: TRBV4-2
d_call: NA
clone_size: NA
cdr3_nt: TGTGCCAGCAGCCCTAAGATCGGGGAGACCCAGTACTTC
cdr3_aa: CASSPKIGETQYF

j_call: TRBJ2-3
v_call: TRBV25-1
d_call: NA
clone_size: NA
cdr3_nt: TGTGCCAGCAGTATTTCTGTAGATACGCAGTATTTT
cdr3_aa: CASSISVDTQYF

j_call: TRBJ2-1
v_call: TRBV9
d_call: NA
clone_size: few
cdr3_nt: TGTGCCAGCAGCGCCCTCGACGGGGATGAGCAGTTCTTC
cdr3_aa: CASSALDGDEQFF

j_call: TRBJ1-4
v_call: TRBV5-1
d_call: TRBD1
clone_size: NA
cdr3_nt: TGCGCCAGCCGATGGGACAGGGGATTTAATGAAAAACTGTTTTTT
cdr3_aa: CASRWDRGFNEKLFF